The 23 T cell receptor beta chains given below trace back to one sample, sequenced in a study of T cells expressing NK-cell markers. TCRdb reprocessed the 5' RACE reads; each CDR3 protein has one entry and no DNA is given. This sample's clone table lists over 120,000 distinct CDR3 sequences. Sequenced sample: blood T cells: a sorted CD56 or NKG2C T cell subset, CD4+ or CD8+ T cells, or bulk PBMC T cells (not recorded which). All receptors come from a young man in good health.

The CDR3: CASEGTDNTGELFF. This chain uses TRBV12-5 with TRBJ2-2; there is no DNA to check the TCRdb D call of TRBD1. There are 14 residues in the CDR3. In germline, CDR1 is LGHNT, CDR2 FRNRAP.

The CDR3 protein is CASRGTSGNTGELFF. This chain joins TRBV9 and TRBJ2-2; TCRdb's D call of TRBD2 is untestable without DNA. The CDR3 totals 15 residues. Germline V gene sequence: CDR1 SGDLS, CDR2 YYNGEE.

The CDR3 sequence: CASSLGTGGEQFF. The chain couples TRBV5-1 to TRBJ2-1; TCRdb's D call of TRBD2 is untestable without DNA. This CDR3 spans 13 amino acids. The germline V gene encodes CDR1 SGHRS and CDR2 YFSETQ.

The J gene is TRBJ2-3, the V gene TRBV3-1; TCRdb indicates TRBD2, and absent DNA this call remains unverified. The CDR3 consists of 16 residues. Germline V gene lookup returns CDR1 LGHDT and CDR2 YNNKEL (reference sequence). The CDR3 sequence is CASSQVPSGRTDTQYF.

The CDR3 loop reads CSVERYSGRTQETQYF. The chain carries TRBV29-1 and TRBJ2-5; checking the TCRdb D call of TRBD2 is not possible without DNA. There are 16 residues in the CDR3. The germline gives CDR1 SQVTM, CDR2 ANQGSEA.

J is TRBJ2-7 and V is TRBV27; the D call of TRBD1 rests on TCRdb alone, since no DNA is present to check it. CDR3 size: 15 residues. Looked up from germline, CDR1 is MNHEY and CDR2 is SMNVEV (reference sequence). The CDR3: CASSSGTGWPYEQYF.

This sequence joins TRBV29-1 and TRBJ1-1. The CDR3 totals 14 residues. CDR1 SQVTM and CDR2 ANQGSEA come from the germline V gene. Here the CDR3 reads CSVEMADDFTEAFF. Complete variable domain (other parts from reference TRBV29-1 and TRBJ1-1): SAVISQKPSRDICQRGTSLTIQCQVDSQVTMMFWYRQQPGQSLTLIATANQGSEATYESGFVIDKFPISRPNLTFSTLTVSNMSPEDSSIYLCSVEMADDFTEAFFGQGTRLTVV.

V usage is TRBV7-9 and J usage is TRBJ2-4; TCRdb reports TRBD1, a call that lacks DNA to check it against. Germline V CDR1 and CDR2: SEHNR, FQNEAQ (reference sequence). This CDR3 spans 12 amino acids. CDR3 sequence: CASSLGGVIQYF.

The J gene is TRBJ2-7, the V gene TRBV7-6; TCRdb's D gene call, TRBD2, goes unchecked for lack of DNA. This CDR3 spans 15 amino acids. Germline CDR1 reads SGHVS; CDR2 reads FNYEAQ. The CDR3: CASSSSTSEAYEQYF.

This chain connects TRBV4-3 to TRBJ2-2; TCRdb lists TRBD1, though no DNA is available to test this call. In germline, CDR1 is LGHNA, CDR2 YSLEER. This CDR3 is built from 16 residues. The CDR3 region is CASSQDDPPGTGELFF.

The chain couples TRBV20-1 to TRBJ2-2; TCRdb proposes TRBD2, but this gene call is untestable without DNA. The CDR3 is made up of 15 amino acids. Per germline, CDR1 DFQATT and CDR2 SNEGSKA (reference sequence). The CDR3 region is CSANWPGTNTGELFF.

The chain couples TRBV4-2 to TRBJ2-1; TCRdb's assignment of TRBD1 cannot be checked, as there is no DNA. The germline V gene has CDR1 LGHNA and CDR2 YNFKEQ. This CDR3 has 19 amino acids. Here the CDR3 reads CASSSVGGGVREYYNEQFF.

The CDR3 sequence: CASPPRVSTDTQYF. The chain joins TRBV12-3 or TRBV12-4 to TRBJ2-3; the D gene TCRdb calls, TRBD1, cannot be checked with no DNA. This CDR3 spans 14 amino acids.

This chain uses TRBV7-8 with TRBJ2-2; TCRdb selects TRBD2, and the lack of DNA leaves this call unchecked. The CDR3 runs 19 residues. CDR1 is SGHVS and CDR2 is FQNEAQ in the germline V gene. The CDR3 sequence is CASSSLGTSGRENTGELFF.

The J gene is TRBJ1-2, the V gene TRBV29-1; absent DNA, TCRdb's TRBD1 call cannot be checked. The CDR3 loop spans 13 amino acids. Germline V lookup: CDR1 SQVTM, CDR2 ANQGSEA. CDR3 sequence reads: CSVTRGGWGGYTF.

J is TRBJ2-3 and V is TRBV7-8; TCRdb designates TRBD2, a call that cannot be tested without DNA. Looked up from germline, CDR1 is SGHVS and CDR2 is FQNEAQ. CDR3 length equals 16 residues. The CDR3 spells CASSQQSGPGTDTQYF.

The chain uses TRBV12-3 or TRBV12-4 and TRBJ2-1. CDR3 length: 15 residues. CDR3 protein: CASTPDSSSYNEQFF.

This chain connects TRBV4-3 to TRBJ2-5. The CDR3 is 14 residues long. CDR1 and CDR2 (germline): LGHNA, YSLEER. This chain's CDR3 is CASSQDLVIETQYF.

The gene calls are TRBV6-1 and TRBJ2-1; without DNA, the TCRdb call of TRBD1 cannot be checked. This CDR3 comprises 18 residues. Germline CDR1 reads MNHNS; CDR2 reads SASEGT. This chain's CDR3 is CASSIAFPPGQFDNEQFF.

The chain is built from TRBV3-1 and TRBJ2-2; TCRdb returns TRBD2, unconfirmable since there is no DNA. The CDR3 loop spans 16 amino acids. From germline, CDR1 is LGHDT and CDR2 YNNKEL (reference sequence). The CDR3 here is CASSLPGLPNTGELFF.

The CDR3 sequence is CASSLEENTEAFF. The V call is TRBV5-6, the J call TRBJ1-1. There are 13 residues in the CDR3. Per the germline V gene, CDR1 is SGHDT and CDR2 is YYEEEE.

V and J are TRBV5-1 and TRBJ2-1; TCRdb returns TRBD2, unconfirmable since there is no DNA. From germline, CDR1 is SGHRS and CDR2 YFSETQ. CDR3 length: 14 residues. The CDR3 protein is CASSKLAKYNEQFF.

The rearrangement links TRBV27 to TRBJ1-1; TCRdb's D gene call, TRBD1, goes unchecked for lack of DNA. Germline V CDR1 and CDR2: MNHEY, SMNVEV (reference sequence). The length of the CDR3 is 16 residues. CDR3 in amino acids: CASSLFMGREYTEAFF.